Reported below is one TCR beta chain. It lacks a known antigen. There are no base qualities to consult, and no much larger clone falls within one base. The library was built by means of the immunoSEQ multiplex PCR assay. TCRdb took over this immuneACCESS table, retaining in-frame rearrangements with V and J assigned. Such tables are incomplete; in checked studies, under half of the missing clones stem from an unresolved V gene, and the remainder is unexplained. This sample has approximately 120,000 clones in its table, and more than 85% of those were observed once. Roughly 14% of the sample lies in the top ten. V loses 4 bases, J loses 8 bases, and the germline ends lie 11 bases apart. CDR1 DFQATT and CDR2 SNEGSKA were looked up in the germline V gene (reference sequence). The CDR3 spans 11 residues, from the cysteine through the phenylalanine. The sequence is cut down to CDR3 DNA, 33 bases in frame from base 1.

The sample is drawn from a study of PD-1 blockade in mismatch repair-deficient tumors (dated by TCRdb to the late 2010s). About the full investigation: Between late 2013 and September 2016, more than 75 consecutive patients with approximately 12 mismatch repair-deficient cancer types, all previously treated and progressing, were enrolled in the trial. Deep sequencing of TCR CDR3 regions was used to track tumor-associated T cell clones in peripheral blood of patients responding to PD-1 blockade. Broad study findings and their caveats: Rapid expansion after pembrolizumab followed by contraction, generally before radiologic responses, was shown by tumor-resident clones, which were often undetectable in blood before treatment.

For each enrolled patient, mismatch repair deficiency was established using either polymerase chain reaction or immunohistochemistry. TCR sequencing was performed for a few patients who responded to pembrolizumab therapy. In the phase II trial, pembrolizumab PD-1 blockade was tested prospectively in advanced mismatch repair-deficient cancers, no matter which tissue of origin the cancers came from. Peripheral blood T cell samples were collected serially, before PD-1 blockade began and at several time points afterward. Blood sampling time points were reported as weeks after the first dose of pembrolizumab.

This clonotype was obtained from an adult with mismatch repair-deficient cancer. This sequence uses TRBV20-1 and TRBJ1-2; perhaps TRBD1 is the D gene, with 6 bases matching. This material consisted of peripheral blood, taken 44 weeks after starting pembrolizumab. The CDR3 protein sequence reads: CSAKTGGGYTF. The DNA is as follows: TGCAGTGCTAAGACAGGCGGAGGCTACACCTTC.